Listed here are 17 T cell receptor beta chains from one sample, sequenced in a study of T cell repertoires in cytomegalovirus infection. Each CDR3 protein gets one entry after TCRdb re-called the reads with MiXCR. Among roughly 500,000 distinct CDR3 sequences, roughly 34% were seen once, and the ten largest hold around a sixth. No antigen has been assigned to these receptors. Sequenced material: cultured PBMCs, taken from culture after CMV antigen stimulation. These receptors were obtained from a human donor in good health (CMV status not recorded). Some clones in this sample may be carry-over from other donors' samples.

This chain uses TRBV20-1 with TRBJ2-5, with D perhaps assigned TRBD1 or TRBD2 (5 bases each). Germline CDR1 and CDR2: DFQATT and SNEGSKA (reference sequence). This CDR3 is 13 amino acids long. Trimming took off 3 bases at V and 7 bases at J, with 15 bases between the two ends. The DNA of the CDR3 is TGCAGTGCTAGCCGGGACCGGATCGGGACCCAGTACTTC. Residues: CSASRDRIGTQYF.

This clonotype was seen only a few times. The CDR3, as DNA: TGTGCCAGCAGTTATTCCGGGACAGCGAACACTGAAGCTTTCTTT. Its protein is CASSYSGTANTEAFF. The chain combines TRBV6-2 or TRBV6-3 with TRBJ1-1; the match to TRBD1 covers 7 bases. The CDR3 runs 15 residues. With V trimmed by 3 bases and J by 1 base, 5 bases remained unmatched. CDR1 is MNHEY and CDR2 is SVGEGT in the germline V gene.

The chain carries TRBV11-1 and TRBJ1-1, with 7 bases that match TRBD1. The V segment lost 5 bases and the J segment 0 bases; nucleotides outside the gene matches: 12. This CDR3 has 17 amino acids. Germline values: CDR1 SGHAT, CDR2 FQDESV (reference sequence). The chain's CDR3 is CASSPTRAGGVNTEAFF. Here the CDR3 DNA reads TGTGCCAGCAGCCCCACTCGGGCAGGGGGGGTGAACACTGAAGCTTTCTTT.

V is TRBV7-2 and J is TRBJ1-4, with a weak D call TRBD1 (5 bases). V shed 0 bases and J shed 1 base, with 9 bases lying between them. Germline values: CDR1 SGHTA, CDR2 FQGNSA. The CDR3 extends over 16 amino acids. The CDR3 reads CASSLAGGGTNEKLFF. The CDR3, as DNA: TGTGCCAGCAGCTTAGCCGGTGGGGGAACTAATGAAAAACTGTTTTTT.

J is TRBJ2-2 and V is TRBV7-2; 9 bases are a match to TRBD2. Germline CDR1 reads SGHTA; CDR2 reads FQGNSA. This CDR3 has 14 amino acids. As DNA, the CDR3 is TGTGCGACTAGCGGCTATTCGAACACCGGGGAGCTGTTTTTT. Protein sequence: CATSGYSNTGELFF.

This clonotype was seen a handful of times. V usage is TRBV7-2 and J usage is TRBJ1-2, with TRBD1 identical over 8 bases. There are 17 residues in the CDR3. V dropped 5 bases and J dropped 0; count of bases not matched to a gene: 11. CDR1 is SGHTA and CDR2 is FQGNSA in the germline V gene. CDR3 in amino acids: CASSPRPGGRSNYGYTF. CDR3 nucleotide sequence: TGTGCCAGCAGCCCTAGGCCAGGGGGCCGGTCTAACTATGGCTACACCTTC.

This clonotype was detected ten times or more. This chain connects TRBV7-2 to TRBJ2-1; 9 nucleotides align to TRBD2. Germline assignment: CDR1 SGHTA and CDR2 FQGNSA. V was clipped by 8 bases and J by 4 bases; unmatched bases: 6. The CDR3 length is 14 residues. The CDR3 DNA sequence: TGTGCCAGCCGGGGGCGGGAGGGTTACAATGAGCAGTTCTTC. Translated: CASRGREGYNEQFF.

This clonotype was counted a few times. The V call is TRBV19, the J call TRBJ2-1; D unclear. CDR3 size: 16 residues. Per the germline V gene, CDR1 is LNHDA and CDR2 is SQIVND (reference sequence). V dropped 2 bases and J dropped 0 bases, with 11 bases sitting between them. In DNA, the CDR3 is TGTGCCAGTAGTATACTAGGCGGTATCTCCTACAATGAGCAGTTCTTC. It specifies CASSILGGISYNEQFF.

The CDR3, as DNA: TGTGCCAGCAGCTTAGGATTAGCTAGCGGGAATTTTGCAGAGACCCAGTACTTC. The encoded protein is CASSLGLASGNFAETQYF. The chain joins TRBV7-4 to TRBJ2-5, with 9 bases that match TRBD2. CDR1 SGHVT and CDR2 SQSDAQ come from the germline V gene. The junction had 13 bases not matched to a gene; V was cut back by 1 base and J by 4 bases. There are 18 residues in the CDR3.

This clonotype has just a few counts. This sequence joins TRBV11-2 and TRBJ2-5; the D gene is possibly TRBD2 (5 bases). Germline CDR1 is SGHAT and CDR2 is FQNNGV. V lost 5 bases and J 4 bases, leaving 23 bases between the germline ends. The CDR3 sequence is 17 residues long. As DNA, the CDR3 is TGTGCCAGCAGCCACGGCCGGGGTACCTGGAGCGTAGAGACCCAGTACTTC. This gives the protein CASSHGRGTWSVETQYF.

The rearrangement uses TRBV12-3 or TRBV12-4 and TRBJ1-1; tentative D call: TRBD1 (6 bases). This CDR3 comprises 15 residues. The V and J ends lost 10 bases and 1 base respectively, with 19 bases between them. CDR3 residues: CANAGTGAENTEAFF. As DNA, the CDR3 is TGTGCCAACGCGGGTACGGGGGCAGAGAACACTGAAGCTTTCTTT.

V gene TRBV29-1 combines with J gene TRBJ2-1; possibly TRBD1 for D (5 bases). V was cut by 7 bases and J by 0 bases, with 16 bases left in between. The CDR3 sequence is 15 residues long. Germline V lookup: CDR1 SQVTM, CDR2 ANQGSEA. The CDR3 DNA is TGCAGCGCACGACAGTCCCCGAGCTCCTACAATGAGCAGTTCTTC. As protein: CSARQSPSSYNEQFF.

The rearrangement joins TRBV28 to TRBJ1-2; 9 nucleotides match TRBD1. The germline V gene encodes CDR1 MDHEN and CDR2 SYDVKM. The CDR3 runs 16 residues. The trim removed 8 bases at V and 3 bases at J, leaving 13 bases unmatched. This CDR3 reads CASRDPLQGADYGYTF. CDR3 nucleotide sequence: TGTGCCAGCCGTGACCCTTTACAGGGGGCGGACTATGGCTACACCTTC.

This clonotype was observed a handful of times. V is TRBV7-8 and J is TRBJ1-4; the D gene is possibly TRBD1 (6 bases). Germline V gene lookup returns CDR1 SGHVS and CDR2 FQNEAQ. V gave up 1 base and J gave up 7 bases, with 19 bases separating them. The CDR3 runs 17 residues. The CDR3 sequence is CASSLEQGRGLTEKLFF. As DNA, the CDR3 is TGTGCCAGCAGCTTAGAACAGGGCAGAGGGTTAACTGAAAAACTGTTTTTT.

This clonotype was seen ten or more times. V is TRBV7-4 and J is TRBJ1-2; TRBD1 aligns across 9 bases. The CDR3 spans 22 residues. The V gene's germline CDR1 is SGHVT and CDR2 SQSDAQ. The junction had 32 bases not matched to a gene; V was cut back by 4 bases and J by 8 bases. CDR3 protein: CASSYYLFENPTPGQGTAGYTF. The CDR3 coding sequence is TGTGCCAGCAGCTACTACCTATTTGAGAACCCGACTCCGGGACAGGGAACGGCAGGCTACACCTTC. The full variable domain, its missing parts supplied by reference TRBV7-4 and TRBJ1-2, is GAGVSQSPRYKVAKRGRDVALRCDSISGHVTLYWYRQTLGQGSEVLTYSQSDAQRDKSGRPSGRFSAERPERSVSTLKIQRTEQGDSAVYLCASSYYLFENPTPGQGTAGYTFGSGTRLTVV.

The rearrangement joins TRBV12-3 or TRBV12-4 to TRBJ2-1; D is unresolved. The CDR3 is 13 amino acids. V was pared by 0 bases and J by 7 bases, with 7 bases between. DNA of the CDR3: TGTGCCAGCAGTTTAGCTTCGGAGAATGAGCAGTTCTTC. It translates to CASSLASENEQFF.

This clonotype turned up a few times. Written as DNA, the CDR3 is TGTGCCAGCAGTCCACAGGGTAACTCTCAGCCCCAGCATTTT. Amino acids: CASSPQGNSQPQHF. J is TRBJ1-5 and V is TRBV27, with D possibly matching TRBD1 (6 bases). Trimming took off 5 bases at V and 6 bases at J, with 14 bases between the two ends. The germline CDR1 and CDR2 sequences are MNHEY and SMNVEV (reference sequence). This CDR3 contains 14 residues.